The 30 T cell receptor beta chains presented below share a single source sample, sequenced in a study of T cells in localized non-small cell lung cancer. TCRdb's copy holds only in-frame clones and misses some; the assay was immunoSEQ multiplex PCR. The sample includes 75,000 to 80,000 clones, 85% to 90% of them seen just once. The specimen comprised peripheral blood, sampled before any cancer treatment. These receptors came from a woman aged 40 to 75 with stage I squamous cell lung carcinoma.

The J gene is TRBJ2-1, the V gene TRBV19; D may be TRBD2 (5 bases). The CDR3 covers 15 residues. Germline CDR1 and CDR2: LNHDA and SQIVND (reference sequence). The ends were cut back, 5 bases at V and 0 bases at J, with 11 bases in the middle. CDR3 DNA sequence: TGTGCCAGTAGTCCAAGCGGTAGCTCCTACAATGAGCAGTTCTTC. Protein product: CASSPSGSSYNEQFF. The full variable domain, its missing parts supplied by reference TRBV19 and TRBJ2-1, is DGGITQSPKYLFRKEGQNVTLSCEQNLNHDAMYWYRQDPGQGLRLIYYSQIVNDFQKGDIAEGYSVSREKKESFPLTVTSAQKNPTAFYLCASSPSGSSYNEQFFGPGTRLTVL.

The chain is built from TRBV7-9 and TRBJ2-7, with 7 bases lining up with TRBD2. Germline-derived CDR1 and CDR2 are SEHNR and FQNEAQ (reference sequence). After removal of 2 bases from V and 3 bases from J, the junction contained 4 bases not matched to a gene. This CDR3 has 14 amino acids. The CDR3 sequence: CASSLTGTIYEQYF. CDR3 DNA: TGTGCCAGCAGCTTAACCGGGACTATCTACGAGCAGTACTTC.

Regarding this clone: This sample includes further DNA sequences coding for the same CDR3. The chain employs TRBV5-4 and TRBJ2-2; D gene ambiguous. V lost 5 bases and J 4 bases, leaving 3 bases between the germline ends. This CDR3 region has 11 residues. CDR1 and CDR2 from the germline V gene are SGHNT and YYREEE (reference sequence). The CDR3 bases are TGTGCCAGCAGTGGCACCGGGGAGCTGTTTTTT. Protein product: CASSGTGELFF.

The chain recombines TRBV4-1 with TRBJ2-5, with TRBD1 matching 8 bases. CDR1 MGHRA and CDR2 YSYEKL come from the germline V gene. The CDR3 consists of 15 residues. V shed 0 bases and J 4 bases; nucleotides not matched to a gene: 4. CDR3 in amino acids: CASSQDGQGAETQYF. In nucleotides, the CDR3 is TGCGCCAGCAGCCAAGATGGGCAGGGGGCAGAGACCCAGTACTTC.

This clone occurred a few times. This rearrangement joins TRBV10-1 to TRBJ2-3; TRBD2 might be the D (7 bases). The V gene lost 5 bases and the J gene lost 2 bases, with 11 bases spanning the gap. The CDR3 is made up of 14 amino acids. CDR1 and CDR2 (germline): WNHNN, SYGVQD (reference sequence). In DNA form, the CDR3 reads TGCGCCAGCAGTCCGGGGGGCCCCACAGATACGCAGTATTTT. Translated: CASSPGGPTDTQYF.

The rearrangement links TRBV7-6 to TRBJ2-1; D might be TRBD1 or TRBD2, each matching 5 bases. With 1 base removed from V and 6 bases from J, the gap between germline ends came to 10 bases. This CDR3 is built from 14 residues. Germline CDR1 and CDR2: SGHVS and FNYEAQ. The CDR3 reads CASSLVLGGNEQFF. Here the CDR3 DNA reads TGTGCCAGCAGCTTAGTGCTTGGGGGCAATGAGCAGTTCTTC.

The CDR3 sequence: CASSFGTTNSPLHF. CDR3 DNA: TGTGCCAGCAGCTTCGGGACAACTAATTCACCCCTCCACTTT. This chain links TRBV11-2 with TRBJ1-6, with D possibly TRBD1 on 6 matching bases. The CDR3 runs 14 residues. V gave up 3 bases and J gave up 6 bases, with 9 bases separating them. Germline CDR1 and CDR2: SGHAT and FQNNGV.

The V call is TRBV19, the J call TRBJ1-2; D unresolved. CDR1 LNHDA and CDR2 SQIVND come from the germline V gene (reference sequence). The CDR3 spans 13 residues. V was trimmed by 0 bases and J by 3 bases, leaving 5 bases between them. CDR3 protein: CASSIDSDYGYTF. CDR3 coding DNA: TGTGCCAGTAGTATAGACAGCGACTATGGCTACACCTTC.

This sequence joins TRBV6-5 and TRBJ1-1; no reliable D call. CDR1 MNHEY and CDR2 SVGAGI come from the germline V gene. The CDR3 spans 15 residues. Trimming stripped 4 bases from V and 5 bases from J, with 17 bases between. CDR3: CASSSSDNVWTEAFF. In DNA, the CDR3 is TGTGCCAGCAGTTCCAGCGACAATGTTTGGACTGAAGCTTTCTTT.

The J gene is TRBJ2-1, the V gene TRBV7-3; D could derive from TRBD1 or TRBD2 (6 bases each). The CDR3 runs to 16 residues. Trimming pared 4 bases from V and 0 bases from J, leaving 13 bases between. The germline V gene has CDR1 SGHTA and CDR2 FQGTGA. The CDR3 nucleotides read TGTGCCAGCAGCTCCCCGGGGGCCCCCTCCTACAATGAGCAGTTCTTC. Amino acid sequence: CASSSPGAPSYNEQFF.

The chain is built from TRBV6-5 and TRBJ1-2, with D perhaps matching TRBD1 (5 bases). V was clipped by 5 bases and J by 4 bases, with 8 bases between them. Germline CDR1 is MNHEY and CDR2 is SVGAGI. The CDR3 contains 12 residues. The DNA of the CDR3 is TGTGCCAGCAGTGGGACCACCTATGGCTACACCTTC. Its protein product is CASSGTTYGYTF.

The gene calls are TRBV30 and TRBJ1-2; D unresolved. CDR1 and CDR2 from the germline V gene are GTSNPN and SVGIG (reference sequence). The CDR3 covers 12 residues. Trimming left V 3 bases short and J 7 bases short, with 12 bases between. CDR3 in amino acids: CAWSPGGSGYTF. CDR3 DNA sequence: TGTGCCTGGAGCCCCGGAGGAAGTGGCTACACCTTC.

This chain uses TRBV6-5 with TRBJ2-7, with D possibly being TRBD1 (6 bases). This CDR3 spans 15 amino acids. V lost 3 bases to trimming and J lost 4 bases, with 16 bases between them. Looked up from germline, CDR1 is MNHEY and CDR2 is SVGAGI. The CDR3 DNA follows: TGTGCCAGCAGTTATGATGGACAGACCTATTACGAGCAGTACTTC. Protein sequence: CASSYDGQTYYEQYF.

The chain carries TRBV9 and TRBJ2-3, with 11 nucleotides matching TRBD2. The CDR3 covers 16 residues. V shed 0 bases, J shed 6 bases, and the junction held 6 bases outside the gene matches. Germline-derived CDR1 and CDR2 are SGDLS and YYNGEE. The CDR3, as DNA: TGTGCCAGCAGCGTAGGGGTTAGCGGGGGGGAGGATACGCAGTATTTT. Its protein product is CASSVGVSGGEDTQYF.

The CDR3 DNA is TGTGCCAGCAGTGGAGGACGGGGGGGTGAGACCCAGTACTTC. This encodes CASSGGRGGETQYF. The V call is TRBV2, the J call TRBJ2-5, with 8 bases identical to TRBD2. V was clipped by 4 bases and J by 5 bases; unmatched bases: 6. This CDR3 contains 14 residues. CDR1 SNHLY and CDR2 FYNNEI come from the germline V gene.

This chain uses TRBV5-6 with TRBJ1-2; weak D call: TRBD1 (6 bases). The germline CDR1 and CDR2 sequences are SGHDT and YYEEEE. Trimming removed 4 bases at V and 6 bases at J, with 13 bases between. The CDR3 totals 13 residues. The CDR3 spells CASSLTGRHGYTF. Here the CDR3 DNA reads TGTGCCAGCAGCCTAACAGGGAGGCATGGCTACACCTTC. The variable domain in full, with the rest retrieved from reference TRBV5-6 and TRBJ1-2, is DAGVTQSPTHLIKTRGQQVTLRCSPKSGHDTVSWYQQALGQGPQFIFQYYEEEERQRGNFPDRFSGHQFPNYSSELNVNALLLGDSALYLCASSLTGRHGYTFGSGTRLTVV.

Here the CDR3 reads CASSPPSGETEAFF. The DNA for the CDR3 is TGTGCCAGCTCACCACCCTCAGGGGAAACTGAAGCTTTCTTT. The V gene is TRBV18, the J gene TRBJ1-1; tentatively, D is TRBD1 (6 bases). V dropped 0 bases and J dropped 5 bases, with 10 bases sitting between them. There are 14 residues in the CDR3. Germline CDR1 is KGHSH and CDR2 is LQKENI.

The chain has TRBV18 and TRBJ1-1; D gene uncertain. Looked up from germline, CDR1 is KGHSH and CDR2 is LQKENI. This CDR3 has 13 amino acids. The V end was cut by 2 bases, the J end by 5 bases, with 9 bases between. The CDR3 DNA sequence: TGTGCCAGCTCACCATATTCGTTGACTGAAGCTTTCTTT. Translating it yields CASSPYSLTEAFF. Full variable domain (outside the CDR3, taken from reference TRBV18 and TRBJ1-1): NAGVMQNPRHLVRRRGQEARLRCSPMKGHSHVYWYRQLPEEGLKFMVYLQKENIIDESGMPKERFSAEFPKEGPSILRIQQVVRGDSAAYFCASSPYSLTEAFFGQGTRLTVV.

V usage is TRBV4-1 and J usage is TRBJ2-1; unclear D gene. Trimming left V 0 bases short and J 6 bases short, with 15 bases between. This CDR3 contains 16 residues. Germline CDR1 is MGHRA and CDR2 is YSYEKL. This chain's CDR3 is CASSQEPLRWGNEQFF. Written as DNA, the CDR3 is TGCGCCAGCAGCCAAGAACCCCTGAGGTGGGGCAATGAGCAGTTCTTC.

V gene TRBV5-6 combines with J gene TRBJ1-1; no reliable D call. The CDR3 is 14 amino acids. V lost 3 bases and J 0 bases, leaving 9 bases between the germline ends. From germline, CDR1 is SGHDT and CDR2 YYEEEE. CDR3 coding DNA: TGTGCCAGCAGCTGGGATTACATGAACACTGAAGCTTTCTTT. It specifies CASSWDYMNTEAFF.

This rearrangement joins TRBV5-4 to TRBJ2-3, with 8 bases aligning to TRBD2. The V and J ends lost 4 bases and 0 bases, in that order; junction bases with no gene match: 7. The CDR3 is made up of 16 amino acids. Germline V lookup: CDR1 SGHNT, CDR2 YYREEE (reference sequence). The CDR3 region has the DNA TGTGCCAGCAGCAACAAGCGGGGGACTAGCACAGATACGCAGTATTTT. Protein sequence: CASSNKRGTSTDTQYF.

The rearrangement joins TRBV10-1 to TRBJ1-1; no clear D. Between the trimmed V and J ends, which lost 6 bases and 5 bases, there was a span of 22 bases. There are 16 residues in the CDR3. Per the germline V gene, CDR1 is WNHNN and CDR2 is SYGVQD (reference sequence). The CDR3 nucleotides are TGCGCCAGCAGCTCCGGACTCTTGGCCTCGAGTACTGAAGCTTTCTTT. Translation: CASSSGLLASSTEAFF.

Here the CDR3 reads CASSIGFTGFTGELFF. The CDR3 nucleotides are TGTGCCAGTAGTATAGGCTTTACGGGGTTCACCGGGGAGCTGTTTTTT. This chain joins TRBV19 and TRBJ2-2, with a tentative D call TRBD2 (5 bases). Germline values: CDR1 LNHDA, CDR2 SQIVND (reference sequence). The CDR3 covers 16 residues. V was trimmed by 1 base and J by 4 bases, leaving 13 bases between them.

The genes are TRBV5-1 and TRBJ2-2; unclear D gene. CDR1 is SGHRS, CDR2 YFSETQ, per germline. Trimming stripped 3 bases from V and 0 bases from J, with 6 bases between. The CDR3 length is 14 residues. The CDR3 nucleotides read TGCGCCAGCAGCTCGGATACGAACACCGGGGAGCTGTTTTTT. Amino acid sequence: CASSSDTNTGELFF.

This chain connects TRBV7-9 to TRBJ1-1, with no clear D. The CDR3 covers 14 residues. Between the trimmed V and J ends, which lost 2 bases and 0 bases, there was a span of 7 bases. Germline V gene data show CDR1 as SEHNR and CDR2 as FQNEAQ (reference sequence). CDR3 region: CASSLLSMNTEAFF. The CDR3 bases are TGTGCCAGCAGCTTACTCTCAATGAACACTGAAGCTTTCTTT.

The chain has TRBV6-5 and TRBJ2-7, with unresolved D. CDR1 and CDR2 (germline): MNHEY, SVGAGI. V lost 0 bases and J lost 3, with 6 bases in between. The length of the CDR3 is 13 residues. The CDR3 protein is CASSYSAGYEQYF. The CDR3 DNA is TGTGCCAGCAGTTACTCGGCTGGCTACGAGCAGTACTTC.

The genes are TRBV18 and TRBJ2-2, with a possible D match to TRBD2 (6 bases). This CDR3 is built from 16 residues. V gave up 0 bases and J gave up 4 bases, with 12 bases separating them. The germline CDR1 and CDR2 sequences are KGHSH and LQKENI. CDR3 protein: CASSPPSGGITGELFF. CDR3 coding DNA: TGTGCCAGCTCACCACCATCAGGCGGGATCACCGGGGAGCTGTTTTTT. Drawing the rest from reference TRBV18 and TRBJ2-2, the complete variable domain is NAGVMQNPRHLVRRRGQEARLRCSPMKGHSHVYWYRQLPEEGLKFMVYLQKENIIDESGMPKERFSAEFPKEGPSILRIQQVVRGDSAAYFCASSPPSGGITGELFFGEGSRLTVL.

The chain joins TRBV5-4 to TRBJ2-7; 9 nucleotides agree with TRBD1. In germline, CDR1 is SGHNT, CDR2 YYREEE (reference sequence). Germline trimming cut 2 bases from V and 4 bases from J; bases unmatched to any gene: 1. The CDR3 is made up of 13 amino acids. The CDR3 nucleotides are TGTGCCAGCAGCTTACAGGGGGCTTACGAGCAGTACTTC. This codes for CASSLQGAYEQYF.

The chain is built from TRBV4-1 and TRBJ1-1; D might be TRBD1 (5 bases). Trimming took 4 bases from V and 1 from J, leaving 10 bases between them. CDR3 length: 14 amino acids. CDR1 and CDR2 from the germline V gene are MGHRA and YSYEKL. CDR3 bases: TGCGCCAGCAGCCGACAGCCGCAGAACACTGAAGCTTTCTTT. This translates into CASSRQPQNTEAFF.

The chain couples TRBV18 to TRBJ2-7, with D unclear. V was trimmed by 6 bases and J by 0 bases, leaving 6 bases between them. The CDR3 has 12 residues. CDR1 and CDR2 (germline): KGHSH, LQKENI. CDR3 coding DNA: TGTGCCAGCTCGGGCAGCTCCTACGAGCAGTACTTC. Translated, it gives CASSGSSYEQYF.